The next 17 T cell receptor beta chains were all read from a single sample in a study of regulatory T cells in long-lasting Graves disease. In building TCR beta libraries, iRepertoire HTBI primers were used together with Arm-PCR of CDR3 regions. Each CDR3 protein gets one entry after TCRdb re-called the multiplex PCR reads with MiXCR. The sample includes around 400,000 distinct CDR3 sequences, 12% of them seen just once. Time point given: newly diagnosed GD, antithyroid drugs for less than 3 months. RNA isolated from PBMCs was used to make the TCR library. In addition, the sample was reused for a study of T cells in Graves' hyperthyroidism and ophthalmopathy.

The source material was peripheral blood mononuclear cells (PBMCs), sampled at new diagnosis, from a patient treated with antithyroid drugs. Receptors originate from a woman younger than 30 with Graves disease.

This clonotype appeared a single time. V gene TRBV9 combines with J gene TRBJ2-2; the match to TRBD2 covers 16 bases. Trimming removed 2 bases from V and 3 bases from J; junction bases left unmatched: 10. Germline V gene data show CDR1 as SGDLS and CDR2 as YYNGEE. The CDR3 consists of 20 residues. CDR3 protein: CASSVLPGLAGGPDTGELFF. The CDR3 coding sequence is TGTGCCAGCAGCGTCCTACCGGGACTAGCGGGAGGGCCCGACACCGGGGAGCTGTTTTTT.

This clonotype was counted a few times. The CDR3 DNA is TGTGCCAGTAGTATGGTGGGAGAGGGGACCGGGGAGCTGTTTTTT. This encodes CASSMVGEGTGELFF. The genes are TRBV19 and TRBJ2-2; D might be TRBD1 or TRBD2, each matching 5 bases. The CDR3 consists of 15 residues. Per germline, CDR1 LNHDA and CDR2 SQIVND (reference sequence). Trimming removed 3 bases from V and 5 bases from J, with 13 bases in between.

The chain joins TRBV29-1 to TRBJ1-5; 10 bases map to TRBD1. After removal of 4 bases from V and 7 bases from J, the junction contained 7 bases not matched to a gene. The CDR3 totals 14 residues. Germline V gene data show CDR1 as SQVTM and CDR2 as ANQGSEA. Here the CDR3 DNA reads TGCAGCGTTGTAGGGACAGGGGAAGCCCAGCCCCAGCATTTT. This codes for CSVVGTGEAQPQHF.

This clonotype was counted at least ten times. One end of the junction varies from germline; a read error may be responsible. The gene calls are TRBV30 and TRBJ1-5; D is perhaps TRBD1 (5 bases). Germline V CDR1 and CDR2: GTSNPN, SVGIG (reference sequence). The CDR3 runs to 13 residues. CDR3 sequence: CAWSAGRSQAQHF. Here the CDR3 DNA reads TGTGCCTGGAGTGCGGGACGTAGTCAGGCCCAGCATTTT.

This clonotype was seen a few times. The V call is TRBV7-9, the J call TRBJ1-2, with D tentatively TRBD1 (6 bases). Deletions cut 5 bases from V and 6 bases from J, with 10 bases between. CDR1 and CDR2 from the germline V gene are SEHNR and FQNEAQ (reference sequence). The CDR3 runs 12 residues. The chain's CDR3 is CASSATGNGYTF. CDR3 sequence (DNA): TGTGCCAGCAGCGCCACAGGGAATGGCTACACCTTC.

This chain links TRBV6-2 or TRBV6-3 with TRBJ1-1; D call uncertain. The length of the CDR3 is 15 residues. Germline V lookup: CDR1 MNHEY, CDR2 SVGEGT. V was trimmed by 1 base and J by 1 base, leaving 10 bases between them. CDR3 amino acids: CASSYFWLRNTEAFF. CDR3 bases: TGTGCCAGCAGTTACTTCTGGCTCAGGAACACTGAAGCTTTCTTT.

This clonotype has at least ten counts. The CDR3 sequence: CASGEAFSYEQYF. In DNA form, the CDR3 reads TGTGCCTCGGGGGAGGCTTTCTCCTACGAGCAGTACTTC. The chain carries TRBV6-2 or TRBV6-3 and TRBJ2-7, with TRBD2 as a possible D gene (6 bases). Germline CDR1 MNHEY, CDR2 SVGEGT. The germline V and J ends were trimmed by 11 bases and 0 bases, with 14 bases remaining between them. This CDR3 has 13 residues.

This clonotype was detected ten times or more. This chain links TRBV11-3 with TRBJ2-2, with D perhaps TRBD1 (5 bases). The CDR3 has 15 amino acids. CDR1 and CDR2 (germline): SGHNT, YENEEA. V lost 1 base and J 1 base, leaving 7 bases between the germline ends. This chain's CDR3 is CASSLAQGNTGELFF. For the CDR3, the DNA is TGTGCCAGCAGCTTAGCCCAGGGGAACACCGGGGAGCTGTTTTTT.

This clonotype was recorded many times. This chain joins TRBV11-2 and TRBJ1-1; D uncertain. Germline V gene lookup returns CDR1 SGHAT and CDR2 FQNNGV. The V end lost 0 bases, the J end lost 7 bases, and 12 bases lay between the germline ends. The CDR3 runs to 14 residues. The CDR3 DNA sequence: TGTGCCAGCAGCTTAGACCGGACGGGAGATGAAGCTTTCTTT. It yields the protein CASSLDRTGDEAFF.

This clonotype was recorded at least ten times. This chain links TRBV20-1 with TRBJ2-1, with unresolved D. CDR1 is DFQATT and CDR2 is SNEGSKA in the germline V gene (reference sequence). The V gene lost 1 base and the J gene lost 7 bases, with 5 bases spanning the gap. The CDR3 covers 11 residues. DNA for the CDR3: TGCAGTGCTAGAGTGCGAAATGAGCAGTTCTTC. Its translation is CSARVRNEQFF.

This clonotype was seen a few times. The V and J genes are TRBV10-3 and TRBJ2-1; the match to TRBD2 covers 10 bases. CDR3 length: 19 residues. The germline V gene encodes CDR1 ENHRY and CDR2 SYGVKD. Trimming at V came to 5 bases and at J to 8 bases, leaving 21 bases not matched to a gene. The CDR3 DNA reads TGTGCCATCAGTCCCTGGCCGGCTTCCCAGCGGGGGGGGTTCCATGAGCAGTTCTTC. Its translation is CAISPWPASQRGGFHEQFF.

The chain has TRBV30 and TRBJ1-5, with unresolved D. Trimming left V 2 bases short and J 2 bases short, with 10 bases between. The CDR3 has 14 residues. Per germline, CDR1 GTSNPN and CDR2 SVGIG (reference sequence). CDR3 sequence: CAWSRGLGNQPQHF. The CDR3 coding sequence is TGTGCCTGGAGTAGAGGGTTGGGCAATCAGCCCCAGCATTTT.

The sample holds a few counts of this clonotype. This chain's CDR3 is CASSLVAGPTEAFF. The CDR3 nucleotides read TGTGCCAGCAGCTTAGTGGCAGGACCCACTGAAGCTTTCTTT. This rearrangement joins TRBV7-9 to TRBJ1-1, with D uncertain. Trimming removed 1 base at V and 4 bases at J, with 10 bases between. CDR1 is SEHNR and CDR2 is FQNEAQ in the germline V gene (reference sequence). The CDR3 contains 14 residues.

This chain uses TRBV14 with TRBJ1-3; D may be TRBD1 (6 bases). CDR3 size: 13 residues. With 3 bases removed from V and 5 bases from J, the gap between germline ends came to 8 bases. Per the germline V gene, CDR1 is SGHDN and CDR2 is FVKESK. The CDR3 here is CASSHGQRNTIYF. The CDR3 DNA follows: TGTGCCAGCAGCCATGGACAGAGAAACACCATATATTTT.

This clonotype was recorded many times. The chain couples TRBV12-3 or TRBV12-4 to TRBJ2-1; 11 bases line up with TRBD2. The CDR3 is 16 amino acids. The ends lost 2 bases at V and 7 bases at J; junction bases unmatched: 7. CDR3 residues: CASSLTSGGFLNEQFF. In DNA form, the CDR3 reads TGTGCCAGCAGTTTAACTAGCGGGGGTTTCCTAAATGAGCAGTTCTTC.

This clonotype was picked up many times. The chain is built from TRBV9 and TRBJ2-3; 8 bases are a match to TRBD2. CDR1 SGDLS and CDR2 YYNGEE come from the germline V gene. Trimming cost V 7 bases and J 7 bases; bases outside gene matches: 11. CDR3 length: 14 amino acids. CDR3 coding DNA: TGTGCCAGCGCCGAGGGACTAGGGGTAAATACGCAGTATTTT. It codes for CASAEGLGVNTQYF.

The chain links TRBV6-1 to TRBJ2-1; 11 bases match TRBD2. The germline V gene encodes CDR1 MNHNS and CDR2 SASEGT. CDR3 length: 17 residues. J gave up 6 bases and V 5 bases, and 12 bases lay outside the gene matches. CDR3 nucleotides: TGTGCCAGCAGTATTCTTTTGATAGCGGGAGGGCGCAATGAGCAGTTCTTC. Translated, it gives CASSILLIAGGRNEQFF.